The text below deals with one T cell receptor beta chain. From germline, CDR1 is GTSNPN and CDR2 SVGIG (reference sequence). This CDR3 comprises 13 residues. Trimming removed 3 bases at V and 2 bases at J, with 10 bases between. The record originates from a study of spatial heterogeneity in lung cancer. About the study: More than 8.5 raw reads, on average, carried each unique TCR and UMI combination.

The time point here: sample taken at primary tumor resection. TCRdb redid the calling of the 5' RACE reads with MiXCR, one entry per CDR3 protein. The sample shows roughly 48,000 distinct CDR3 sequences, approximately 5.3% of them seen only once. The TCR comes from a male donor with early-stage non-small cell lung cancer. The sample consisted of PBMCs, taken at surgery. The chain uses TRBV30 and TRBJ1-2, with a possible D match to TRBD1 (6 bases). For the CDR3, the DNA is TGTGCCTGGAGCCCGGGACAAAACTATGGCTACACCTTC. Translating it yields CAWSPGQNYGYTF.